This TCR beta chain emerged from a study of T cells in Graves' hyperthyroidism and ophthalmopathy. Study findings and constraints: A 13 V-J signature model discriminated ophthalmopathy versus stable hyperthyroidism. Most clonotypes expanded in the thyroid (above 0.001) were also present in blood.

Ten or more counts support this clonotype. What it recognizes is unknown. Those patients with uncontrolled infection, other autoimmune disease, pregnancy or lactation were excluded. Used for diagnoses were clinical symptoms, serum thyroxine and TRAb, thyroid ultrasound and orbital computed tomography. The CDR3 consists of 15 residues. The germline gives CDR1 SNHLY, CDR2 FYNNEI. The J segment lost 3 bases and the V segment lost 6 bases, leaving 2 bases of the junction unmatched. RNA transcripts were the template for amplifying TCR beta CDR3 regions. Researchers ran a first-round RT-PCR on the TCR CDR3 using the HTBI primer set. TCRdb used MiXCR to reprocess the multiplex PCR reads, holding one entry per CDR3 protein. The sample holds roughly 570,000 distinct CDR3 sequences, about 43% seen once.

The source is an adult woman with Graves' disease, either hyperthyroidism or ophthalmopathy (not recorded which). This chain joins TRBV2 and TRBJ2-6; 10 nucleotides line up with TRBD1. Material for sequencing was peripheral blood or thyroid tissue (not recorded which). The CDR3 sequence is CASSGTGVGANVLTF. CDR3 DNA: TGTGCCAGCAGCGGGACAGGGGTTGGGGCCAACGTCCTGACTTTC.